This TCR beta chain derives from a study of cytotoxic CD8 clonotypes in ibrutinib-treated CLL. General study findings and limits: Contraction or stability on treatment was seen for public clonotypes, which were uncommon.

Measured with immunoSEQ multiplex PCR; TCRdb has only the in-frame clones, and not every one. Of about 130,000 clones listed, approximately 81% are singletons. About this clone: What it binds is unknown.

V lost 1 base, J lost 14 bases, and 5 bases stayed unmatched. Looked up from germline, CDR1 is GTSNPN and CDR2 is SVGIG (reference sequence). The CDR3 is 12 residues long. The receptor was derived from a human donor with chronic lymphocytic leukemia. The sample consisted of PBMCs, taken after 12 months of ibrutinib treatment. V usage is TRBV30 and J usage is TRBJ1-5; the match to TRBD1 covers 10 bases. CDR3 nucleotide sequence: TGTGCCTGGAGTGGGTCCGGGACAGGGGAGCATTTT. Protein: CAWSGSGTGEHF.